The 23 T cell receptor beta chains reported below all come from one sample, sequenced in a study of cytomegalovirus exposure and HLA in healthy donors. The PCR ran on 60 Vbeta and 13 Jbeta primers. Sequenced by immunoSEQ multiplex PCR; TCRdb stores in-frame clones only, minus some. This table has 65,000 to 95,000 clones, over 75% appearing once. Material for sequencing was PBMCs. The receptors were sampled from a male donor in good health and CMV-seropositive.

V is TRBV18 and J is TRBJ1-4; tentatively, D is TRBD1 (6 bases). The V end lost 3 bases, the J end lost 1 base, and 15 bases lay between the germline ends. The CDR3 covers 17 residues. CDR1 KGHSH and CDR2 LQKENI come from the germline V gene. The CDR3 nucleotides are TGTGCCAGCTCACCTAAACCGGGCAGGGGAACTAATGAAAAACTGTTTTTT. It specifies CASSPKPGRGTNEKLFF.

With regard to this clone: The same CDR3 can be traced to other DNA sequences in this sample. The rearrangement uses TRBV7-2 and TRBJ1-1, with a weak D call TRBD1 (6 bases). CDR3 size: 14 residues. V was cut by 1 base and J by 1 base, with 7 bases left in between. Germline CDR1 and CDR2: SGHTA and FQGNSA. The CDR3 DNA reads TGTGCCAGCAGCTTAGTAGGGGGGAACACTGAAGCTTTCTTT. Amino acids: CASSLVGGNTEAFF.

The chain recombines TRBV5-1 with TRBJ2-7; D possibly corresponds to TRBD2 (7 bases). V was clipped by 4 bases and J by 2 bases, with 13 bases between them. There are 14 residues in the CDR3. Germline loops: CDR1 SGHRS, CDR2 YFSETQ. CDR3 sequence reads: CASSVGGPTYEQYF. The DNA of the CDR3 is TGCGCCAGCAGCGTCGGGGGGCCCACCTACGAGCAGTACTTC.

This chain links TRBV28 with TRBJ2-6; D is perhaps TRBD1 (5 bases). This CDR3 is 16 amino acids long. Trimming cost V 4 bases and J 2 bases, with 12 bases left between them. Germline V CDR1 and CDR2: MDHEN, SYDVKM. This chain's CDR3 is CASSSDTRAGANVLTF. The CDR3 DNA is TGTGCCAGCAGTTCGGATACCAGGGCTGGGGCCAACGTCCTGACTTTC.

This clone was detected a few times. The junction departs from germline at one end; a sequencing error may be responsible. This chain links TRBV14 with TRBJ1-4; TRBD1 is a possible D gene (5 bases). Germline loops: CDR1 SGHDN, CDR2 FVKESK. This CDR3 comprises 13 residues. In DNA form, the CDR3 reads TGTGCCAGCAGCCAAGAACGGGACGGGAGATTCTATTTT. Residues: CASSQERDGRFYF.

This chain connects TRBV2 to TRBJ2-4, with 7 bases fitting TRBD2. The germline V gene has CDR1 SNHLY and CDR2 FYNNEI. The CDR3 loop spans 12 amino acids. Germline trimming cut 6 bases from V and 6 bases from J; bases unmatched to any gene: 2. This chain's CDR3 is CASSGLVNIQYF. The CDR3, as DNA: TGTGCCAGCAGCGGACTAGTAAACATTCAGTACTTC. Filled out from reference TRBV2 and TRBJ2-4, the complete variable domain reads EPEVTQTPSHQVTQMGQEVILRCVPISNHLYFYWYRQILGQKVEFLVSFYNNEISEKSEIFDDQFSVERPDGSNFTLKIRSTKLEDSAMYFCASSGLVNIQYFGAGTRLSVL.

J is TRBJ2-5 and V is TRBV5-1; tentatively, D is TRBD2 (6 bases). This CDR3 has 14 amino acids. Deletions cut 4 bases from V and 1 base from J, with 11 bases between. CDR1 is SGHRS, CDR2 YFSETQ, per germline. The chain's CDR3 is CASSDPSAQETQYF. CDR3 coding DNA: TGCGCCAGCAGCGACCCTAGCGCCCAAGAGACCCAGTACTTC.

The CDR3 bases are TGCGCCAGCAGCTTGGCAACAGGGGACTATGGCTACACCTTC. Amino acids: CASSLATGDYGYTF. The chain is built from TRBV5-1 and TRBJ1-2; 7 nucleotides line up with TRBD1. Germline V lookup: CDR1 SGHRS, CDR2 YFSETQ. The CDR3 runs 14 residues. V trimming: 0 bases; J trimming: 3 bases; junction bases outside the gene matches: 2.

This clone was seen ten or more times. The chain uses TRBV19 and TRBJ2-2; 13 bases are a match to TRBD2. The CDR3 runs to 18 residues. V trimming: 5 bases; J trimming: 7 bases; junction bases outside the gene matches: 13. Germline V gene sequence: CDR1 LNHDA, CDR2 SQIVND (reference sequence). This chain's CDR3 is CASSGRSRLAGGNGELFF. The CDR3 DNA reads as TGTGCCAGTAGTGGCCGATCAAGACTAGCGGGAGGTAACGGGGAGCTGTTTTTT.

This chain uses TRBV5-4 with TRBJ1-2, with TRBD1 matching over 8 bases. The CDR3 length is 14 residues. The trim removed 4 bases at V and 5 bases at J, leaving 7 bases unmatched. Germline CDR1 reads SGHNT; CDR2 reads YYREEE (reference sequence). CDR3 residues: CASSQRTGRYGYTF. CDR3 nucleotides: TGTGCCAGCAGCCAAAGGACAGGGAGATATGGCTACACCTTC.

The chain joins TRBV5-1 to TRBJ2-2, with D maybe TRBD2 (5 bases). The CDR3 totals 14 residues. V lost 6 bases and J lost 4, with 13 bases in between. Per germline, CDR1 SGHRS and CDR2 YFSETQ. The CDR3 bases are TGCGCCAGCAACAACGGGAAGGGCACCGGGGAGCTGTTTTTT. Translated, it gives CASNNGKGTGELFF.

This chain joins TRBV6-5 and TRBJ2-7; tentative D call: TRBD2 (5 bases). There are 14 residues in the CDR3. Between the trimmed V and J ends, which lost 5 bases and 0 bases, there was a span of 11 bases. Germline V CDR1 and CDR2: MNHEY, SVGAGI. The CDR3 spells CASSLRTLSYEQYF. In DNA, the CDR3 is TGTGCCAGCAGTCTGAGGACTCTCTCCTACGAGCAGTACTTC.

CDR3 residues: CASSYGTGEYQPQHF. In DNA form, the CDR3 reads TGTGCCAGCAGTTACGGGACAGGGGAGTATCAGCCCCAGCATTTT. The chain has TRBV6-5 and TRBJ1-5, with 10 positions matching TRBD1. With V trimmed by 2 bases and J by 5 bases, 3 bases remained unmatched. Germline CDR1 and CDR2: MNHEY and SVGAGI. The CDR3 is 15 residues long.

The chain employs TRBV30 and TRBJ1-5, with unresolved D. CDR3 length: 12 amino acids. Trimming removed 1 base from V and 6 bases from J, with 7 bases in between. Germline assignment: CDR1 GTSNPN and CDR2 SVGIG (reference sequence). As DNA, the CDR3 is TGTGCCTGGAGTGATCAGTTTCAGCCCCAGCATTTT. Its translation: CAWSDQFQPQHF.

V is TRBV6-1 and J is TRBJ1-5, with D possibly TRBD1 on 5 matching bases. This CDR3 contains 15 residues. Between the trimmed V and J ends, which lost 0 bases and 6 bases, there was a span of 12 bases. Germline V lookup: CDR1 MNHNS, CDR2 SASEGT. In nucleotides, the CDR3 is TGTGCCAGCAGTGAAGCGAGGCAGGGTGGTCAGCCCCAGCATTTT. Translated: CASSEARQGGQPQHF.

The chain links TRBV15 to TRBJ2-1, with 8 bases fitting TRBD2. With 5 bases clipped from V and 4 bases from J, the junction kept 19 bases outside the gene matches. Germline CDR1 reads LNHNV; CDR2 reads YYDKDF (reference sequence). The CDR3 consists of 19 residues. CDR3 sequence: CATSGYTGIAGLGYNEQFF. CDR3 in DNA: TGTGCCACCAGCGGATACACAGGAATAGCGGGATTGGGGTACAATGAGCAGTTCTTC.

V gene TRBV21-1 combines with J gene TRBJ1-5; TRBD1, the D gene given by the table, was not confirmed from the DNA. TRBV21-1 is noted as a pseudogene. This CDR3 region has 18 residues. DNA for the CDR3: TGTGCCAGCAGCACGCCCAAAGGGGCCAGGGTATGTTGTCAGCCCCAGCATTTT. Translating gives CASSTPKGARVCCQPQHF.

V usage is TRBV18 and J usage is TRBJ2-2, with 12 bases that match TRBD1. The V gene end was trimmed by 0 bases and the J gene end by 4 bases; junction bases not matched to a gene: 3. This CDR3 spans 17 amino acids. The germline V gene encodes CDR1 KGHSH and CDR2 LQKENI. CDR3 nucleotides: TGTGCCAGCTCACCACCGGGACAGGGGGCGCGCACCGGGGAGCTGTTTTTT. Translated: CASSPPGQGARTGELFF. The variable domain in full, completed from reference TRBV18 and TRBJ2-2, reads NAGVMQNPRHLVRRRGQEARLRCSPMKGHSHVYWYRQLPEEGLKFMVYLQKENIIDESGMPKERFSAEFPKEGPSILRIQQVVRGDSAAYFCASSPPGQGARTGELFFGEGSRLTVL.

V usage is TRBV30 and J usage is TRBJ1-5; no clear D. From germline, CDR1 is GTSNPN and CDR2 SVGIG (reference sequence). The CDR3 spans 12 residues. Trimming took 5 bases from V and 1 from J, leaving 6 bases between them. CDR3 sequence: CAWGPSNQPQHF. The CDR3 nucleotides are TGTGCCTGGGGCCCCAGCAATCAGCCCCAGCATTTT.

The J gene is TRBJ2-3, the V gene TRBV6-4, with TRBD2 identical over 7 bases. Germline V gene lookup returns CDR1 MRHNA and CDR2 SNTAGT. V lost 11 bases to trimming and J lost 1 base; unmatched junction nucleotides: 12. The CDR3 sequence is 15 residues long. Here the CDR3 DNA reads TGTGCCTCCTCGGGGGGAGACCGCCGCACAGATACGCAGTATTTT. This translates into CASSGGDRRTDTQYF.

Only one count was recorded for this clone. An end of the junction does not agree with germline; a read error may underlie this. The chain recombines TRBV2 with TRBJ2-2; 12 nucleotides align to TRBD2. The germline V gene encodes CDR1 SNHLY and CDR2 FYNNEI. The CDR3 runs to 16 residues. The CDR3 DNA reads as TGTGCCAGCAGTCTTACTAGCGGGAGGAACAGCGGGGAGCTGTTTTTT. It encodes CASSLTSGRNSGELFF.

The chain uses TRBV19 and TRBJ1-1; D remains unclear. The germline V and J ends were trimmed by 3 bases and 1 base, with 6 bases remaining between them. There are 13 residues in the CDR3. Germline assignment: CDR1 LNHDA and CDR2 SQIVND (reference sequence). The CDR3 sequence: CASSITKNTEAFF. The CDR3 nucleotides are TGTGCCAGTAGTATTACAAAGAACACTGAAGCTTTCTTT.

The chain recombines TRBV28 with TRBJ2-7; 7 bases are a match to TRBD1. The ends lost 7 bases at V and 4 bases at J; junction bases unmatched: 7. The CDR3 has 13 amino acids. Germline V gene lookup returns CDR1 MDHEN and CDR2 SYDVKM. CDR3 in amino acids: CASISDRSYEQYF. For the CDR3, the DNA is TGTGCCAGCATCTCGGACAGGTCTTACGAGCAGTACTTC.